These 10 T cell receptor beta chains were all obtained from the same sample, sequenced in a study of blood T cell repertoires in COVID-19. Assay used: immunoSEQ multiplex PCR; TCRdb lists only in-frame clones, some missing. The table includes fewer than 250,000 clones, about 85% detected once. Specimen: PBMCs or T cells enriched from blood (not recorded which). All receptors derive from a young man who had recovered from COVID-19.

The chain uses TRBV7-9 and TRBJ1-6; 7 bases fit TRBD1. This CDR3 spans 15 amino acids. Trimming took 5 bases from V and 7 from J; bases not matched to a gene: 8. Per germline, CDR1 SEHNR and CDR2 FQNEAQ (reference sequence). CDR3 residues: CASSPIGTVNSPLHF. The CDR3 nucleotides read TGTGCCAGCAGCCCGATTGGGACAGTCAATTCACCCCTCCACTTT.

The chain is built from TRBV19 and TRBJ1-4, with D tentatively TRBD1 (5 bases). Trimming pared 3 bases from V and 6 bases from J, leaving 11 bases between. This CDR3 spans 14 amino acids. Germline CDR1 and CDR2: LNHDA and SQIVND (reference sequence). The CDR3 is CASSMTDLDEKLFF. The DNA of the CDR3 is TGTGCCAGTAGTATGACAGACCTCGATGAAAAACTGTTTTTT.

The V and J genes are TRBV4-1 and TRBJ1-1; TRBD1 agrees at 8 bases. Germline CDR1 MGHRA, CDR2 YSYEKL. The CDR3 runs 17 residues. V lost 6 bases to trimming and J lost 0 bases; unmatched junction nucleotides: 12. The CDR3 reads CASSTDLTGALNTEAFF. As DNA, the CDR3 is TGCGCCAGCAGTACAGATTTGACAGGGGCCTTGAACACTGAAGCTTTCTTT.

V gene TRBV10-3 combines with J gene TRBJ2-7; tentative D call: TRBD2 (5 bases). CDR1 and CDR2 (germline): ENHRY, SYGVKD. V was clipped by 3 bases and J by 0 bases, with 12 bases between them. The CDR3 totals 15 residues. The CDR3 loop is CAISDIAGSSYEQYF. The CDR3, as DNA: TGTGCCATCAGTGACATTGCGGGTAGCTCCTACGAGCAGTACTTC.

This chain connects TRBV30 to TRBJ2-2; TRBD2 agrees at 8 bases. The germline CDR1 and CDR2 sequences are GTSNPN and SVGIG (reference sequence). This CDR3 has 13 amino acids. V was clipped by 4 bases and J by 4 bases; unmatched bases: 2. Written as DNA, the CDR3 is TGTGCCTGGAACGGGGGGGTCACCGGGGAGCTGTTTTTT. Protein product: CAWNGGVTGELFF.

V and J are TRBV9 and TRBJ2-6, with a tentative D call TRBD1 (5 bases). Deletions cut 4 bases from V and 1 base from J, with 15 bases between. The CDR3 is made up of 17 amino acids. CDR1 and CDR2 (germline): SGDLS, YYNGEE. The DNA for the CDR3 is TGTGCCAGCAGCCCCCAGGGTAGAGATTCTGGGGCCAACGTCCTGACTTTC. It codes for CASSPQGRDSGANVLTF. Full variable domain (remainder filled in from reference TRBV9 and TRBJ2-6): DSGVTQTPKHLITATGQRVTLRCSPRSGDLSVYWYQQSLDQGLQFLIQYYNGEERAKGNILERFSAQQFPDLHSELNLSSLELGDSALYFCASSPQGRDSGANVLTFGAGSRLTVL.

The chain carries TRBV12-5 and TRBJ1-1; 7 bases are a match to TRBD1. Looked up from germline, CDR1 is LGHNT and CDR2 is FRNRAP. Trimming removed 1 base from V and 9 bases from J; junction bases left unmatched: 2. CDR3 length: 12 residues. CDR3 DNA: TGTGCTAGTGGTTTGGGACAGGGAAAAGCTTTCTTT. Its protein product is CASGLGQGKAFF. The full variable domain, in which reference TRBV12-5 and TRBJ1-1 provide the parts outside the CDR3, is DARVTQTPRHKVTEMGQEVTMRCQPILGHNTVFWYRQTMMQGLELLAYFRNRAPLDDSGMPKDRFSAEMPDATLATLKIQPSEPRDSAVYFCASGLGQGKAFFGQGTRLTVV.

The chain joins TRBV5-1 to TRBJ2-1, with 10 bases fitting TRBD2. Germline CDR1 reads SGHRS; CDR2 reads YFSETQ. The CDR3 is 14 residues long. Trimming removed 4 bases from V and 8 bases from J; junction bases left unmatched: 6. CDR3 coding DNA: TGCGCCAGCAGCCAAGCGGGAGGGCAGTATGAGCAGTTCTTC. This gives the protein CASSQAGGQYEQFF.

The V call is TRBV6-5, the J call TRBJ1-3, with D tentatively TRBD1 (5 bases). Germline CDR1 MNHEY, CDR2 SVGAGI. The CDR3 runs to 13 residues. The CDR3 bases are TGTGCGGGAGGGGACCCCGTTCCAAACACCATATATTTT. Protein: CAGGDPVPNTIYF.

The genes are TRBV7-9 and TRBJ1-2, with 12 bases lining up with TRBD1. The CDR3 sequence is 16 residues long. CDR1 is SEHNR, CDR2 FQNEAQ, per germline (reference sequence). J lost 2 bases, V lost 1 base, and 2 bases had no gene match. CDR3 sequence (DNA): TGTGCCAGCAGCTTAGGGGGACAGGGGGCAAACTATGGCTACACCTTC. Translation gives CASSLGGQGANYGYTF.